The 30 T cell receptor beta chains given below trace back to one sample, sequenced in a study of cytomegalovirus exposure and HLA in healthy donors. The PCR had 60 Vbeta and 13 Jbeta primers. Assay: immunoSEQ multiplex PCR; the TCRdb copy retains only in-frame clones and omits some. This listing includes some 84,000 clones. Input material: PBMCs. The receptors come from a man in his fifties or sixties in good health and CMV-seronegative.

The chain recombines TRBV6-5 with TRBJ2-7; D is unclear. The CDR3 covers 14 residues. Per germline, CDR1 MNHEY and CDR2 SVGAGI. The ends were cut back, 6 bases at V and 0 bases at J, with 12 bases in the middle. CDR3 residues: CASSSARGSYEQYF. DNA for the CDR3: TGTGCCAGCAGCTCGGCGAGAGGCTCCTACGAGCAGTACTTC.

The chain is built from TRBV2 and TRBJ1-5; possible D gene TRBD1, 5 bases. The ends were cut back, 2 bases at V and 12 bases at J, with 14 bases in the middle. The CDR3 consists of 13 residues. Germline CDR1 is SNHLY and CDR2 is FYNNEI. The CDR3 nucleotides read TGTGCCAGCAGTGAACCCGACAGCCATTTCCAGCATTTT. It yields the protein CASSEPDSHFQHF. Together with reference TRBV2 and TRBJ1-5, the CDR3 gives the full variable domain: EPEVTQTPSHQVTQMGQEVILRCVPISNHLYFYWYRQILGQKVEFLVSFYNNEISEKSEIFDDQFSVERPDGSNFTLKIRSTKLEDSAMYFCASSEPDSHFQHFGDGTRLSIL.

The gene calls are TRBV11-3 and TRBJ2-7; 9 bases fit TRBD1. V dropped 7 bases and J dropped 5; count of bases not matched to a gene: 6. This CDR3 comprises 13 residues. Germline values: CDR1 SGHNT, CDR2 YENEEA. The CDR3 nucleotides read TGTGCCAGCAACCGGGACAGGGACAACGAGCAGTACTTC. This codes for CASNRDRDNEQYF.

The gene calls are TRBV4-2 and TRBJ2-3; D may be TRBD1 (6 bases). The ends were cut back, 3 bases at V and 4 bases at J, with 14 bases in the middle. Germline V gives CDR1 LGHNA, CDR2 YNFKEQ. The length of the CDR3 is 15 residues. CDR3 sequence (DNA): TGTGCCAGCAGCCACTGGACAGTTATTCCAGATACGCAGTATTTT. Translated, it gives CASSHWTVIPDTQYF.

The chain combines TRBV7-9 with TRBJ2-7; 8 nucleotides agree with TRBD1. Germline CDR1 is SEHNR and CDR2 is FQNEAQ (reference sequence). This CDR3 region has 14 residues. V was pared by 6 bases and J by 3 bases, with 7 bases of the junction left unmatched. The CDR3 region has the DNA TGTGCCAGCAGGTCAACAGGGGGTATCTACGAGCAGTACTTC. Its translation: CASRSTGGIYEQYF.

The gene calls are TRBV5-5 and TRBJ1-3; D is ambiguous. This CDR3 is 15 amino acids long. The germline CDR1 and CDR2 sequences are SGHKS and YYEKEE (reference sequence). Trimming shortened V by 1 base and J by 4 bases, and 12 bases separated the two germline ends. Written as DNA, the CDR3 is TGTGCCAGCAGCTTGAACCCAACGAGGGGAAACACCATATATTTT. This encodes CASSLNPTRGNTIYF. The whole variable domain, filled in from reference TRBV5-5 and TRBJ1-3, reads DAGVTQSPTHLIKTRGQQVTLRCSPISGHKSVSWYQQVLGQGPQFIFQYYEKEERGRGNFPDRFSARQFPNYSSELNVNALLLGDSALYLCASSLNPTRGNTIYFGEGSWLTVV.

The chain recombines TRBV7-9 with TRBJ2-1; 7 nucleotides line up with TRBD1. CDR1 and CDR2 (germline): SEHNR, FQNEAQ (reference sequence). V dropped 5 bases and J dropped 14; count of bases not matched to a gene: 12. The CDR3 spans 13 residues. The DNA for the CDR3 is TGTGCCAGCAGCCCGAAAGACAGGGCGGAGGAGTTCTTC. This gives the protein CASSPKDRAEEFF.

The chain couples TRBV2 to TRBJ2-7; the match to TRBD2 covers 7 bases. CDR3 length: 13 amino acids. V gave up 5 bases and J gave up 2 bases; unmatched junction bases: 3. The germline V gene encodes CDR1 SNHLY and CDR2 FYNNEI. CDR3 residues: CASSTGLAYEQYF. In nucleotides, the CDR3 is TGTGCCAGCAGTACCGGACTAGCCTACGAGCAGTACTTC.

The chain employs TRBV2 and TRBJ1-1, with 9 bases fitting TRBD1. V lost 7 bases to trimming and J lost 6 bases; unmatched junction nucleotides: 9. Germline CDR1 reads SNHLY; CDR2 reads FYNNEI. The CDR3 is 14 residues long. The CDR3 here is CASNLQGARAEAFF. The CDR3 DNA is TGTGCCAGCAACCTACAGGGGGCAAGGGCTGAAGCTTTCTTT.

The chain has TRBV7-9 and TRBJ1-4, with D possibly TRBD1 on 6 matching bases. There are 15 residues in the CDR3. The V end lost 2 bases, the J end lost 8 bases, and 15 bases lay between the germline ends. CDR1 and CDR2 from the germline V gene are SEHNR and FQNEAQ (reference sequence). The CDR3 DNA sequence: TGTGCCAGCAGCTTATCCGTCAGGGGTGGGGAAAAACTGTTTTTT. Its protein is CASSLSVRGGEKLFF.

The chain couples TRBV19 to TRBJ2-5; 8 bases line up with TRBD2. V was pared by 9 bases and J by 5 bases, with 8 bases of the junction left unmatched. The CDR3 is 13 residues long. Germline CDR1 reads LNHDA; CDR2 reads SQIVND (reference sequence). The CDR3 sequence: CASQRGPGETQYF. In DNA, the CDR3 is TGTGCCAGCCAGCGGGGGCCGGGCGAGACCCAGTACTTC.

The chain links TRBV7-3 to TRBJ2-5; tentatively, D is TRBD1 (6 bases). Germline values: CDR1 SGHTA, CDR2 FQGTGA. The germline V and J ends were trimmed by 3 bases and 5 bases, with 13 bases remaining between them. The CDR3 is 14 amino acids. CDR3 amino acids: CASSLSRGGETQYF. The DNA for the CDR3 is TGTGCCAGCAGCTTGAGCAGGGGTGGCGAGACCCAGTACTTC.

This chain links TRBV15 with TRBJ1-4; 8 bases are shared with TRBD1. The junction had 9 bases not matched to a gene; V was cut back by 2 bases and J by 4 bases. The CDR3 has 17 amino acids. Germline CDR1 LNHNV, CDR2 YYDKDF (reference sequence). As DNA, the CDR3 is TGTGCCACCAGCAGACCTGACAGGGGACGGAGTAATGAAAAACTGTTTTTT. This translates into CATSRPDRGRSNEKLFF.

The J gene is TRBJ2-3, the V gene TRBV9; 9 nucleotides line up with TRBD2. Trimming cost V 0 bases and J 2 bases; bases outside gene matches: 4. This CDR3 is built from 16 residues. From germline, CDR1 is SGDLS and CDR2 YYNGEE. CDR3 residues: CASSVGGLALTDTQYF. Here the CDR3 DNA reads TGTGCCAGCAGCGTAGGCGGACTAGCGCTCACAGATACGCAGTATTTT.

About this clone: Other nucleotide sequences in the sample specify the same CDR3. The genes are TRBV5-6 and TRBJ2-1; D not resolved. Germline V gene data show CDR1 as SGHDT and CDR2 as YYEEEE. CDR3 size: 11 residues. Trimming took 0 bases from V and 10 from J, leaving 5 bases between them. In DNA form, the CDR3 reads TGTGCCAGCAGCTTGGCCCGGGAGCAGTTCTTC. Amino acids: CASSLAREQFF.

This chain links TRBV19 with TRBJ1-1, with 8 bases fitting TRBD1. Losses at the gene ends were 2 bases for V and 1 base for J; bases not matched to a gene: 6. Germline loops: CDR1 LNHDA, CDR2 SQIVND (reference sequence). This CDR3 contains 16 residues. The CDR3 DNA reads TGTGCCAGTAGTATATTGGGACAGGCTGGGAACACTGAAGCTTTCTTT. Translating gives CASSILGQAGNTEAFF.

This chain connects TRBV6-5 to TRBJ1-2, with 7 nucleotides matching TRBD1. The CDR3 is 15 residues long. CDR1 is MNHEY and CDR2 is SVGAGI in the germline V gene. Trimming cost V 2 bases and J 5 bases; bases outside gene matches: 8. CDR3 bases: TGTGCCAGCAGTTACCAGCTGGGACAGCAATATGGCTACACCTTC. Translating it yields CASSYQLGQQYGYTF.

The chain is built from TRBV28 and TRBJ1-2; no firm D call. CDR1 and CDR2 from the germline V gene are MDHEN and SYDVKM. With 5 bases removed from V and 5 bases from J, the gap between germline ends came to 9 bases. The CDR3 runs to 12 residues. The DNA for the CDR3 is TGTGCCAGCAGTCTTCTTCGGTATGGCTACACCTTC. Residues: CASSLLRYGYTF.

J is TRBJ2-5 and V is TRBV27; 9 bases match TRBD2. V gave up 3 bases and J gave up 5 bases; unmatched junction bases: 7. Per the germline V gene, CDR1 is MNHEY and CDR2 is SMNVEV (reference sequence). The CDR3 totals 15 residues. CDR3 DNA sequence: TGTGCCAGCAGTTTGATACTAGCGGGTTCGGAGACCCAGTACTTC. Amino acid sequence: CASSLILAGSETQYF.

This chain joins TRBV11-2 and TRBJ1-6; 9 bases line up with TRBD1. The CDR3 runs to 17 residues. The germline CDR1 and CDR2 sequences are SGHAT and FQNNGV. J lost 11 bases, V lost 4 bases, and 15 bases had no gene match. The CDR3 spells CASSSYPRDRVRTPLHF. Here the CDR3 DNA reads TGTGCCAGCAGCTCCTATCCCCGGGACAGGGTTAGGACACCCCTCCACTTT. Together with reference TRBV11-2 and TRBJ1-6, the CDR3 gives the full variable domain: EAGVAQSPRYKIIEKRQSVAFWCNPISGHATLYWYQQILGQGPKLLIQFQNNGVVDDSQLPKDRFSAERLKGVDSTLKIQPAKLEDSAVYLCASSSYPRDRVRTPLHFGNGTRLTVT.

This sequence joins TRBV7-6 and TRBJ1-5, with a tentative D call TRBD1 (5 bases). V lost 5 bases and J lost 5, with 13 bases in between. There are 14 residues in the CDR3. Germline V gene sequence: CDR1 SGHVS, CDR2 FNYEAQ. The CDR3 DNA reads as TGTGCCAGCAGCCATAATGGGGGGGATCAGCCCCAGCATTTT. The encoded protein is CASSHNGGDQPQHF.

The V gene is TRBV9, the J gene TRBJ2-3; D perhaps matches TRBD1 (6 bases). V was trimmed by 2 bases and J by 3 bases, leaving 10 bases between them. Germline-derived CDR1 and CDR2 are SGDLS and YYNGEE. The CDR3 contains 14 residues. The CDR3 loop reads CASSVGQRTDTQYF. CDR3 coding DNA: TGTGCCAGCAGCGTCGGACAGAGGACAGATACGCAGTATTTT.

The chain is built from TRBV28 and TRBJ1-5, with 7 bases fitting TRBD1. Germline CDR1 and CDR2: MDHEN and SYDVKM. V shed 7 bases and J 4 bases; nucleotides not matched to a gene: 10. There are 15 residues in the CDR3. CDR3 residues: CASTKGGGRNQPQHF. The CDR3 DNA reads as TGTGCCAGCACCAAAGGAGGGGGCAGAAATCAGCCCCAGCATTTT.

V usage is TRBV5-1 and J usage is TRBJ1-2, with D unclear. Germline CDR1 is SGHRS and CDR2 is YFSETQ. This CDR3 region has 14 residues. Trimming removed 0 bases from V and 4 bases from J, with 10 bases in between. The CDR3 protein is CASSLAKGGYGYTF. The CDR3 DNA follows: TGCGCCAGCAGCTTGGCCAAGGGAGGCTATGGCTACACCTTC.

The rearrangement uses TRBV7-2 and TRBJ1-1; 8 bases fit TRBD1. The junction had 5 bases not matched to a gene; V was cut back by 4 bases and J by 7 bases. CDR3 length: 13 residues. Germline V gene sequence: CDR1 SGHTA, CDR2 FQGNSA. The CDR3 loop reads CASSSTGQGEAFF. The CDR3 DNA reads TGTGCCAGCAGCTCTACCGGACAGGGTGAAGCTTTCTTT.

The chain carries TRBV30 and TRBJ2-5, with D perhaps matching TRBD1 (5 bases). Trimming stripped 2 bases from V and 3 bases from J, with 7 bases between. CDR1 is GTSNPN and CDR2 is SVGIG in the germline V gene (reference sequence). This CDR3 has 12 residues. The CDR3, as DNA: TGTGCCTGGAGTAAGACAGAAGAGACCCAGTACTTC. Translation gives CAWSKTEETQYF.

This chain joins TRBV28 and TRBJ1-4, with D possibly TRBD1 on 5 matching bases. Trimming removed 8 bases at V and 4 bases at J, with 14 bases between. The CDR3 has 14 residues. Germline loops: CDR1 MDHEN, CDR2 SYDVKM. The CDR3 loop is CASCWGVNNEKLFF. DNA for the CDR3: TGTGCCAGCTGCTGGGGGGTTAATAATGAAAAACTGTTTTTT.

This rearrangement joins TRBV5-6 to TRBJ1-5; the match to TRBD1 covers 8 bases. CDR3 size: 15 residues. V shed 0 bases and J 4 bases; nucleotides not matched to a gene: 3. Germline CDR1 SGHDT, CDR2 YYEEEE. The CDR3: CASSLAGTGNQPQHF. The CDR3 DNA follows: TGTGCCAGCAGCTTGGCCGGGACAGGTAATCAGCCCCAGCATTTT.

The CDR3 protein is CASSPTLSSGNTIYF. CDR3 in DNA: TGTGCCAGCTCACCGACACTGAGCTCTGGAAACACCATATATTTT. The genes are TRBV18 and TRBJ1-3, with no clear D. V dropped 3 bases and J dropped 0 bases, with 9 bases sitting between them. CDR3 length: 15 residues. Germline V gene sequence: CDR1 KGHSH, CDR2 LQKENI. Drawing the rest from reference TRBV18 and TRBJ1-3, the complete variable domain is NAGVMQNPRHLVRRRGQEARLRCSPMKGHSHVYWYRQLPEEGLKFMVYLQKENIIDESGMPKERFSAEFPKEGPSILRIQQVVRGDSAAYFCASSPTLSSGNTIYFGEGSWLTVV.

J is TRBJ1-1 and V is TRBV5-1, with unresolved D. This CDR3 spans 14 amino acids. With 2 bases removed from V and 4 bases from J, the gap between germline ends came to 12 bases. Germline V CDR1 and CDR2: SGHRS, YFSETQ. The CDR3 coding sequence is TGCGCCAGCAGCTTAGGGAGTTCGGGCACTGAAGCTTTCTTT. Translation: CASSLGSSGTEAFF.